This T cell receptor (beta chain) was recovered during a study of blood T cell repertoires in COVID-19 (dated by TCRdb to 2019 to 2021). Regarding the research as a whole: Samples covering the acute and convalescent phases of COVID-19 were provided by collaborators in the United States, Italy and Spain. The material from the prospective study consisted of cDNA or gDNA derived from T cells, B-cell-depleted T cells, or PBMCs. Subjects who had been exposed to COVID-19, were actively infected with it, or had recovered from it provided the deeply sampled blood TCRbeta repertoires that made up the dataset. The repertoires were made available in a free public database intended to serve as a resource for research on the immune response to SARS-CoV-2. Samples came from the ongoing ImmuneRACE study (first 160 participants) plus 1,254 subjects from 6 global collaborators. Sample metadata almost always included a de-identified subject ID, COVID-19 status, age in years and sex. Where available, HLA class I and class II types were taken from metadata supplied by the sample provider and were not determined by assay-based typing. On the study overall, not on this receptor specifically: The amount of clinical and demographic metadata varied by source and participant and was provided uncurated.

Note on this clone: The antigen this receptor binds is unknown. No much larger clone exists at a distance of one base, and base qualities are not known.

The CDR3, cysteine through phenylalanine, is 16 amino acids long. The DNA shown is the 48-base CDR3, in frame from base 1. V and J lose 0 bases and 0 bases, and a span of 11 bases separates them. The germline V gene (reference sequence) specifies LNHNV as CDR1 and YYDKDF as CDR2. The immunoSEQ Assay, a bias-controlled multiplex PCR, was used to amplify TCRbeta CDR3 regions from genomic DNA. As for how the authors treated the data: The number of nucleated cells in each sample was estimated from the amplification of reference gene primers within the assay. To quantify the absolute abundance of each unique TCRbeta CDR3 rearrangement, sequence reads were collapsed and filtered. For each sample, productive Simpson clonality was calculated as the square root of Simpson's diversity index over productive rearrangements. This is the immuneACCESS table as TCRdb keeps it, with only in-frame sequences that have V and J called. A part of the clones is gone; compared with another copy, unresolved V genes explain less than half, and the rest is unexplained. V and J calls and clone size are those listed in that table; D and trimming were worked out from the DNA. For this sample the table gives around 310,000 clones, of which 85% to 90% were detected only once. Together, the top ten hold roughly 1% of the sample.

One collaborating source in Seattle enrolled patients during active infection and followed them longitudinally through the course of disease. Whole blood was collected in K2EDTA tubes by collaborating institutions according to the institutions' own protocols. For TCRbeta analysis, collaborators shipped samples as frozen whole blood, isolated PBMCs, or DNA extracted from either of those sample types. This sequence uses TRBV15 and TRBJ1-1; the D gene remains uncertain. The specimen was peripheral blood. This TCR derives from a woman aged 40 to 50 with COVID-19, enrolled during active disease. The CDR3 protein sequence reads: CATSRDGRMMNTEAFF. The nucleotide sequence reads as follows: TGTGCCACCAGCAGAGACGGCAGGATGATGAACACTGAAGCTTTCTTT.